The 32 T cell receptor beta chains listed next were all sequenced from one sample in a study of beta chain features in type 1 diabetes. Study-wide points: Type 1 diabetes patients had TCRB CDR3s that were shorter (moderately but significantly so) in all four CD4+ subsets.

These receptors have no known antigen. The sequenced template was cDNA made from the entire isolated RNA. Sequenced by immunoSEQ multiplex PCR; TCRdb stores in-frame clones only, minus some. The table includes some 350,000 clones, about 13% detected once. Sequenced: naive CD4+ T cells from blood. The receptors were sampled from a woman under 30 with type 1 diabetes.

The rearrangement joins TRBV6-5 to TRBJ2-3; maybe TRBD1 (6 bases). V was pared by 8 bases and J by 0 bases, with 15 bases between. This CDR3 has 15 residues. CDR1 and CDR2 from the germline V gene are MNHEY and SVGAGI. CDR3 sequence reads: CASALTGLSTDTQYF. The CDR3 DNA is TGTGCCAGCGCATTAACAGGGTTGAGCACAGATACGCAGTATTTT.

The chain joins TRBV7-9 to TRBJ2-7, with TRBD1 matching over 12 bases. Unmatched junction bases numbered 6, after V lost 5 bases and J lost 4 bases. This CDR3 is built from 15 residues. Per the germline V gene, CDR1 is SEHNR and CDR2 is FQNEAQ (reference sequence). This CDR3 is CASSDRDRGLYEQYF. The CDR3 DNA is TGTGCCAGCAGCGACCGGGACAGGGGGCTGTACGAGCAGTACTTC.

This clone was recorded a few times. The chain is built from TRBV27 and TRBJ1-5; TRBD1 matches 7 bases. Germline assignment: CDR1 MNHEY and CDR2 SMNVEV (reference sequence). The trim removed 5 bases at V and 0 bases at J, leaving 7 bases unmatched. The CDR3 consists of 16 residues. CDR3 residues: CASSTPGTVSNQPQHF. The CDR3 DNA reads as TGTGCCAGCAGTACCCCCGGGACAGTTAGCAATCAGCCCCAGCATTTT.

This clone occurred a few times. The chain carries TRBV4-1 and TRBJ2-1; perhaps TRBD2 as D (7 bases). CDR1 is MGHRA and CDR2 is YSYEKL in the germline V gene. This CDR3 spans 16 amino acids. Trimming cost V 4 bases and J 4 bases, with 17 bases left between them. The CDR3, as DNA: TGCGCCAGCAGCCCTAGGGGGGGGGCGCGGTACAATGAGCAGTTCTTC. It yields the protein CASSPRGGARYNEQFF.

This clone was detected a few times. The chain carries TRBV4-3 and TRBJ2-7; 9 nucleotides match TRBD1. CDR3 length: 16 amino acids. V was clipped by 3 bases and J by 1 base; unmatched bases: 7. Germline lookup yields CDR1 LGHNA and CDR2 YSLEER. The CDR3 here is CASSHIRDRDSYEQYV. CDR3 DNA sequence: TGCGCCAGCAGCCATATCCGGGACAGGGATTCCTACGAGCAGTACGTC.

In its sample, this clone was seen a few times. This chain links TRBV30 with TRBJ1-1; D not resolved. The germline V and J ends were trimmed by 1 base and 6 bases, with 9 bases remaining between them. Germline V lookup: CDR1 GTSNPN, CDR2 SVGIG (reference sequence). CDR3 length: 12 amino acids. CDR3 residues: CAWSDEPAEAFF. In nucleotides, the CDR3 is TGTGCCTGGAGTGACGAGCCCGCTGAAGCTTTCTTT.

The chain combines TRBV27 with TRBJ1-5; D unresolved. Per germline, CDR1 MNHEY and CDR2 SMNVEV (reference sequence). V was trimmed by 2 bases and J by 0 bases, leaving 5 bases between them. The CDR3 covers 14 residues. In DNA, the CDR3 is TGTGCCAGCAGTTTACAGAATAGCAATCAGCCCCAGCATTTT. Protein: CASSLQNSNQPQHF.

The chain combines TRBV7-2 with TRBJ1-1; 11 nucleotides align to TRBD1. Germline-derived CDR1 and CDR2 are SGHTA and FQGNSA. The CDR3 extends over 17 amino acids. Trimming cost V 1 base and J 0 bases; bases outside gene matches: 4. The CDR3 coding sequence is TGTGCCAGCAGCTTAGTGTGGACAGGGGGCCTGAACACTGAAGCTTTCTTT. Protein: CASSLVWTGGLNTEAFF.

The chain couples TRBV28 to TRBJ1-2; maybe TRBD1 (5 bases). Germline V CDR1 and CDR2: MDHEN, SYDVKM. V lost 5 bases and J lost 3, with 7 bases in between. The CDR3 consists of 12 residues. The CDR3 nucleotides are TGTGCCAGCAGTCAGGGTGACTATGGCTACACCTTC. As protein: CASSQGDYGYTF.

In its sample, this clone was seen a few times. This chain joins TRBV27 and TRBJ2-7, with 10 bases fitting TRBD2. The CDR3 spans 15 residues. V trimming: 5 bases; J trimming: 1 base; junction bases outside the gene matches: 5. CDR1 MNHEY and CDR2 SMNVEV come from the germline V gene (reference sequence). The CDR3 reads CASSLSGRSSYEQYF. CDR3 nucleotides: TGTGCCAGCAGTCTTAGCGGGAGGAGTTCCTACGAGCAGTACTTC.

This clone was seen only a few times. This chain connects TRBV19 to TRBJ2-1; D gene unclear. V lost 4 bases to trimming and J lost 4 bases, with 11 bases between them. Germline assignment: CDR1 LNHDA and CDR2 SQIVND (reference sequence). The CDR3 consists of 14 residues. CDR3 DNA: TGTGCCAGTAGTAGCGGTTCGGAGTACAATGAGCAGTTCTTC. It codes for CASSSGSEYNEQFF. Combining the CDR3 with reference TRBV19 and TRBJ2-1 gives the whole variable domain DGGITQSPKYLFRKEGQNVTLSCEQNLNHDAMYWYRQDPGQGLRLIYYSQIVNDFQKGDIAEGYSVSREKKESFPLTVTSAQKNPTAFYLCASSSGSEYNEQFFGPGTRLTVL.

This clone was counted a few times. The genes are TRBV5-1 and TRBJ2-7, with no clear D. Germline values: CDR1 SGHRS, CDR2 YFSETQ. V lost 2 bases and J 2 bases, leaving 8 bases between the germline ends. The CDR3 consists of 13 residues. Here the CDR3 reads CASSFQFTYEQYF. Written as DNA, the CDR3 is TGCGCCAGCAGCTTCCAGTTTACCTACGAGCAGTACTTC. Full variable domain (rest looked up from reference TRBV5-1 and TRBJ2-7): KAGVTQTPRYLIKTRGQQVTLSCSPISGHRSVSWYQQTPGQGLQFLFEYFSETQRNKGNFPGRFSGRQFSNSRSEMNVSTLELGDSALYLCASSFQFTYEQYFGPGTRLTVT.

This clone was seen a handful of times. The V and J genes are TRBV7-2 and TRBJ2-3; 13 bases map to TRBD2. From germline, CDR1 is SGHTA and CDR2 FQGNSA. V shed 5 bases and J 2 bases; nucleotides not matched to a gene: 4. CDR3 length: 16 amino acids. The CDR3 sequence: CASSTGTSGNTDTQYF. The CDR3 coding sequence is TGTGCCAGCAGCACCGGGACTAGCGGGAACACAGATACGCAGTATTTT.

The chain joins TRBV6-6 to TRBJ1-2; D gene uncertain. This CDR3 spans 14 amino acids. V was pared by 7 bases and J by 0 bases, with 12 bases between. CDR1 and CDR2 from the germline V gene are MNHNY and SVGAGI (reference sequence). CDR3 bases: TGTGCCAGCACCCCGGACGGGGCTAACTATGGCTACACCTTC. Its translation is CASTPDGANYGYTF.

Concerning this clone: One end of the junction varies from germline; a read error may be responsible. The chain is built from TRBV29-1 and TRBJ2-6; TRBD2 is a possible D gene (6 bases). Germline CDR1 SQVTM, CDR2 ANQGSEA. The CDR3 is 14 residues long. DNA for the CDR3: TGCAGCGCTGAATCGGGGGATGGGGCCAACGTCCTGACTTTC. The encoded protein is CSAESGDGANVLTF.

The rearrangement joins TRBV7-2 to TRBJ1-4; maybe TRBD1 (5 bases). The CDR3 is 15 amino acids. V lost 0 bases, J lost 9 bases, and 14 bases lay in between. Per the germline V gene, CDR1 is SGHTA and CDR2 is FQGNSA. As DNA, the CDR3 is TGTGCCAGCAGCTTAGCGGTGGGGGGAGGTCAAAAACTGTTTTTT. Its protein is CASSLAVGGGQKLFF.

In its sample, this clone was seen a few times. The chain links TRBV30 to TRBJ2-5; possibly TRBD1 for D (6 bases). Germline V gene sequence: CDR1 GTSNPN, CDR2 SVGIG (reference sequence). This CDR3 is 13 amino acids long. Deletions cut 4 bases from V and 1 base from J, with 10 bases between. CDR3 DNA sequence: TGTGCCTGGACTACAGGGTCCCAAGAGACCCAGTACTTC. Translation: CAWTTGSQETQYF.

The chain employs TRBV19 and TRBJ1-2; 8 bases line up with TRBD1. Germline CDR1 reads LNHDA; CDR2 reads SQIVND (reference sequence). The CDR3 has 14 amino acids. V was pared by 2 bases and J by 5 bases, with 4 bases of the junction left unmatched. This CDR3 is CASSIRQGAYGYTF. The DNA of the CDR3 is TGTGCCAGTAGTATACGGCAGGGGGCGTATGGCTACACCTTC.

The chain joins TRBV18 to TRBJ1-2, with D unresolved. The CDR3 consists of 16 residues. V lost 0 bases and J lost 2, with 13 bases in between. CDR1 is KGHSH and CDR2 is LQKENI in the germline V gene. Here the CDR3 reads CASSPPSTLLNYGYTF. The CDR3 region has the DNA TGTGCCAGCTCACCACCTTCAACTCTACTAAACTATGGCTACACCTTC.

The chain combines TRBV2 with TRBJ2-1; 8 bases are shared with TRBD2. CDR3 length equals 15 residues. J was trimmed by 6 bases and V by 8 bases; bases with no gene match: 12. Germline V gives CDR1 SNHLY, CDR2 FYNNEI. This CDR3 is CASATGTRGPNEQFF. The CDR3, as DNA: TGTGCCAGCGCCACCGGGACTAGGGGACCCAATGAGCAGTTCTTC.

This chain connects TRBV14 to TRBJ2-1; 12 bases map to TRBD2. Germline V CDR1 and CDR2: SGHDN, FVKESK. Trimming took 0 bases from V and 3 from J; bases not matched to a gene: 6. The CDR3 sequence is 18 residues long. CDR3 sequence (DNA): TGTGCCAGCAGCCAAGAGACTAGCGGGAGTTGGATCTACAATGAGCAGTTCTTC. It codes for CASSQETSGSWIYNEQFF.

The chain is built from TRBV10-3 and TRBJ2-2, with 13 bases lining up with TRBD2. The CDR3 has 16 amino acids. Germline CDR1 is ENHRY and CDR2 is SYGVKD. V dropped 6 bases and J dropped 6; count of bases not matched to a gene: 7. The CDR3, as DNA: TGTGCCATCAGACATAGACTAGCGGGAGGTTCCGGGGAGCTGTTTTTT. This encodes CAIRHRLAGGSGELFF.

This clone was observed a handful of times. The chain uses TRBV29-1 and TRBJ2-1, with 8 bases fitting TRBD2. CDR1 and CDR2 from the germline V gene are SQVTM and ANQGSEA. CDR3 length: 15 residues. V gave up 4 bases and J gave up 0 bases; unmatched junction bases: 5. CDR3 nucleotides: TGCAGCGTTGTACTAGCGGACCGCTCCTACAATGAGCAGTTCTTC. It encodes CSVVLADRSYNEQFF.

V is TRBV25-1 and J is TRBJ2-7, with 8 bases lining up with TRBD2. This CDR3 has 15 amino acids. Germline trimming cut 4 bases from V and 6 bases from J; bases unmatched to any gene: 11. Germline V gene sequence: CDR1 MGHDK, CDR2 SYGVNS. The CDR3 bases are TGTGCCAGCAGTGCCCTGGGGGCGGGAGGAGGCGAGCAGTACTTC. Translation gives CASSALGAGGGEQYF.

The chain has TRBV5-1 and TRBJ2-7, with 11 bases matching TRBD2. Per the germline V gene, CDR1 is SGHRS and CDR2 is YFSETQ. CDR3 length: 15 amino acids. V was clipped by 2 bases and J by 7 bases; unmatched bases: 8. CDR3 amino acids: CASSFTSGSQGEQYF. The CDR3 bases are TGCGCCAGCAGCTTTACTAGCGGGAGTCAGGGAGAGCAGTACTTC.

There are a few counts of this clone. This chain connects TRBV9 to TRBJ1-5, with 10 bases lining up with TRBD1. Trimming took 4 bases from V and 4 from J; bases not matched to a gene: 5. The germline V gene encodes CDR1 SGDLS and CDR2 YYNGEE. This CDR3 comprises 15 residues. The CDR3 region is CASSFGQGVNQPQHF. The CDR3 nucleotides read TGTGCCAGCAGCTTCGGACAGGGGGTTAATCAGCCCCAGCATTTT.

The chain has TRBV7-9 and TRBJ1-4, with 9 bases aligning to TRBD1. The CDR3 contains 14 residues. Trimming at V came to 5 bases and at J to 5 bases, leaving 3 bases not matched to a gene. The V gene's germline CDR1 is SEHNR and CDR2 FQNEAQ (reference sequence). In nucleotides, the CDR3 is TGTGCCAGCAGCCTTGGACAGGGGAATGAAAAACTGTTTTTT. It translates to CASSLGQGNEKLFF.

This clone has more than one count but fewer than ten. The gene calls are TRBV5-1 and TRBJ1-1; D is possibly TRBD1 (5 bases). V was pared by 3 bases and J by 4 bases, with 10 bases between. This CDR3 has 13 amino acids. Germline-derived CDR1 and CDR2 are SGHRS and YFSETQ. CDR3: CASSSRGGTEAFF. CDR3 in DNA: TGCGCCAGCAGCTCCCGCGGGGGCACTGAAGCTTTCTTT.

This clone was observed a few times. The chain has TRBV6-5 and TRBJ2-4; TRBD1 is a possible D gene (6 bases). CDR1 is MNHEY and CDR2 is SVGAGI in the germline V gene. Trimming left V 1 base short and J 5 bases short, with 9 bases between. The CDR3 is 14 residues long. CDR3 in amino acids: CASSYLGTQNIQYF. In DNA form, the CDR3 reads TGTGCCAGCAGTTACTTAGGGACACAAAACATTCAGTACTTC.

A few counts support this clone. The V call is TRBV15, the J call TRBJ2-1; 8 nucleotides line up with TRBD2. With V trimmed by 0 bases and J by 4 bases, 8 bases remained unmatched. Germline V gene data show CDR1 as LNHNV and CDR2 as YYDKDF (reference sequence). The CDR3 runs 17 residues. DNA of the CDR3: TGTGCCACCAGCAGAGATCCGATGACTAGCGTATACAATGAGCAGTTCTTC. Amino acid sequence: CATSRDPMTSVYNEQFF.

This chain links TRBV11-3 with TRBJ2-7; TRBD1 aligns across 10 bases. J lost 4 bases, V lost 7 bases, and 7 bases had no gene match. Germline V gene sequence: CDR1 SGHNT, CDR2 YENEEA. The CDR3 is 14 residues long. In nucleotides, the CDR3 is TGTGCCAGCAACGATAGGGACAGGGGTTACGAGCAGTACGTC. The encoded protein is CASNDRDRGYEQYV.

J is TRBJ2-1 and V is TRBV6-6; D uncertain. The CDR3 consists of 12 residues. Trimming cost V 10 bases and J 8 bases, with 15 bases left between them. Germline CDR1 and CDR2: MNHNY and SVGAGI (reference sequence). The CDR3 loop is CATAPGWYEQFF. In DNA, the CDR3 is TGTGCCACGGCCCCAGGTTGGTATGAGCAGTTCTTC.